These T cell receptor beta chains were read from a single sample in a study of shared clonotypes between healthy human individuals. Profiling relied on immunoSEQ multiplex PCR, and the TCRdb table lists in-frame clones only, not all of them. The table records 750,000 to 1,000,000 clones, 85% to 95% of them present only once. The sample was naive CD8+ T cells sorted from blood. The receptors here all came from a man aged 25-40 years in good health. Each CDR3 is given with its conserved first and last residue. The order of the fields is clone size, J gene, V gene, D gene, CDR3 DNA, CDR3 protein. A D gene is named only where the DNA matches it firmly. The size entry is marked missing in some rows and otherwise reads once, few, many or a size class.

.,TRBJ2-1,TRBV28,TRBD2,TGTGCCAGCAGTTTCCTAGCGGGAGGAGGTAATGAGCAGTTCTTC,CASSFLAGGGNEQFF
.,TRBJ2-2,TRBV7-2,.,TGTGCCAGCAGCTTAGTTAATCGGTTTGGCGGGTACAACACCGGGGAGCTGTTTTTT,CASSLVNRFGGYNTGELFF
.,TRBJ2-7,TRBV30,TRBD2,TGTGCCTGGAGTGTACTAGCGGCTCGGCCCTACGAGCAGTACTTC,CAWSVLAARPYEQYF
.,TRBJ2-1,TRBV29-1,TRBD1,TGCAGCGTTGCCCGGACAGGGAAGCACAATGAGCAGTTCTTC,CSVARTGKHNEQFF
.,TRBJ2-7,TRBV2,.,TGTGCCAGCAGGGTCTACGAGCAGTACTTC,CASRVYEQYF
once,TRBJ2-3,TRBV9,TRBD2,TGTGCCAGCGGCGGGACTAGCATGCAGTATTTT,CASGGTSMQYF
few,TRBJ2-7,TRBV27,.,TGTGCCAGCAGCTCGGCCGGCCAAATGCGCGAGCAGTACTTC,CASSSAGQMREQYF
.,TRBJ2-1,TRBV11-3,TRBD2,TGTGCCAGCAGCTCCTATAGCGGGAAGGGGTATGAGCAGTTCTTC,CASSSYSGKGYEQFF
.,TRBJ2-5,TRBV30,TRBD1,TGTGCCTGGGACCGGTCAGGGGGTAAGGAGACCCAGTACTTC,CAWDRSGGKETQYF
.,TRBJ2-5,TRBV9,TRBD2,TGTGCCAGCAGTCGGAGCGGGAGTCAGACCCAGTACTTC,CASSRSGSQTQYF
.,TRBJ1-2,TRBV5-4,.,TGTGCCAGCAGCGGTAACAGGGATTATGGCTACACCTTC,CASSGNRDYGYTF
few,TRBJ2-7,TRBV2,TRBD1,TGTGCCAGCAGTGGAGCCCCGACAGGGGGGTGGTACGAGCAGTACTTC,CASSGAPTGGWYEQYF
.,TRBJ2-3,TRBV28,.,TGTGCCAGCAGTTTAGGTGTACGCAGCACAGATACGCAGTATTTT,CASSLGVRSTDTQYF
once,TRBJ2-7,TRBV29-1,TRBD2,TGCAGCGTTGGATCAGGGACTAGCGGACTCTACGAGCAGTACTTC,CSVGSGTSGLYEQYF
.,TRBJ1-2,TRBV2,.,TGTGCCAGCAGTGAAATTCCCTCTGGGGGCGCCTATGGCTACACCTTC,CASSEIPSGGAYGYTF
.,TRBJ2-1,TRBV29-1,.,TGCAGCGTTGAAGGTTTAGGGTTTTCGGCTGACAATGAGCAGTTCTTC,CSVEGLGFSADNEQFF
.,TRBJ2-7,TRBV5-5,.,TGTGCCAGCAGGGGTAGCCCCTACGAGCAGTACTTC,CASRGSPYEQYF
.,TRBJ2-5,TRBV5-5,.,TGTGCCAGCAGCTTTGGGAGTAACCAAGAGACCCAGTACTTC,CASSFGSNQETQYF
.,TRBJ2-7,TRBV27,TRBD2,TGTGCCAGCAGTTTAGCGGCTAGCGGGAGTTACGAGCAGTACTTC,CASSLAASGSYEQYF
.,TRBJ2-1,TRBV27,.,TGTGCCAGCAGTTTATCAGGGTCGAGCTCCTACAATGAGCAGTTCTTC,CASSLSGSSSYNEQFF
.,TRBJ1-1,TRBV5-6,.,TGTGCCAGCAGCTTAGGTCTCACTGAAGCTTTCTTT,CASSLGLTEAFF
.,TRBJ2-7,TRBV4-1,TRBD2,TGCGCCAGCAGCCAAGCGGGGGGGACCTACGAGCAGTACTTC,CASSQAGGTYEQYF
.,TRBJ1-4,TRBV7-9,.,TGTGCCAGCAGCGCCCGTGGGTCCCTTAATGAAAAACTGTTTTTT,CASSARGSLNEKLFF
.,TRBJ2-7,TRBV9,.,TGTGCCAGCAGTTGGGGAGGTGGCGACGAGCAGTACTTC,CASSWGGGDEQYF
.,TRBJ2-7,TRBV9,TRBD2,TGTGCCAGCAGCGTAGGGACTAGCGGGAGCGAGCAGTACTTC,CASSVGTSGSEQYF
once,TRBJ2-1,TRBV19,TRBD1,TGTGCCAGTAGTATCCCTCTGCTGAGGGGGCAGCCTGGGAATGAGCAGTTCTTC,CASSIPLLRGQPGNEQFF
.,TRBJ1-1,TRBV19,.,TGTGCCAGTAGTCTAAGAGGTCTCAGAGACAGGAGAAACACTGAAGCTTTCTTT,CASSLRGLRDRRNTEAFF
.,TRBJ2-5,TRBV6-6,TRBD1,TGTGCCAGCAGGGGACAGATTCAAGAGACCCAGTACTTC,CASRGQIQETQYF
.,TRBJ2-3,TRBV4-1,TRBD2,TGCGCCAGCAGCCTACAAATGGGACTAGCGGGGGGAGTGGATACGCAGTATTTT,CASSLQMGLAGGVDTQYF
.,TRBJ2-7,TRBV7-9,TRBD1,TGTGCCAGCATCGGACAGGGGGCATCCTACGAGCAGTACTTC,CASIGQGASYEQYF
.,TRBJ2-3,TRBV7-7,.,TGTGCTAGCAGCTTATCGACTAGAGATACGCAGTATTTT,CASSLSTRDTQYF
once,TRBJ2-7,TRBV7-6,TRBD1,TGTGCCAGCAGCTTCCCCGGGACAGGGATCAACGAGCAGTACTTC,CASSFPGTGINEQYF
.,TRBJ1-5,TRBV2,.,TGTGCCAGCAGTGAGGCGGGGGGCGGTCAGCCCCAGCATTTT,CASSEAGGGQPQHF
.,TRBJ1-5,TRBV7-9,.,TGTGCCAGCAGCTTTCTTAATCAGCCCCAGCATTTT,CASSFLNQPQHF
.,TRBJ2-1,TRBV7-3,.,TGTGCCAGCAGTTCTCCGGAGGACCCACACTACAATGAGCAGTTCTTC,CASSSPEDPHYNEQFF